This T cell receptor (beta chain) was sequenced for a study of cytomegalovirus exposure and HLA in healthy donors (dated by TCRdb to 2016 to 2017). At the level of the whole study: In an earlier analysis of about 560 of the donors, around 300 Gb of sequence data and 117 million unique TCR beta sequences from 180 million or so T cells were reported. Roughly 300 gigabases of sequencing data and roughly 90 million unique TCR sequences were included in an early release covering 500 to 750 HLA-typed donors. Among the roughly 390 genotyped donors, approximately 77% belonged to the genetic ancestry cluster associated with self-reported Caucasian donors. The study was designed to test whether signatures of past pathogen exposure could be identified by cataloging public T cell receptors. The study used immunosequencing to profile the T cell repertoires of hundreds of subjects and linked those repertoires to cytomegalovirus serostatus. Besides the first cohort of roughly 700 subjects, a separate validation cohort made up of about 120 different subjects was used. The study combined high-throughput TCR immunosequencing, statistical association of individual TCRs with disease status, and machine learning to predict cytomegalovirus infection status. A later analysis re-examined previously published TCR beta repertoires from roughly 650 donors and added high-resolution HLA genotyping to investigate patterns of TCR occurrence. In the later analysis, no new phenotypic data were used to find candidate immune exposures; instead, reliance was placed on TCR beta sequences and their occurrence across donors. An earlier analysis of some 500 of the donors used high-throughput TCR beta sequencing to judge whether each TCR beta V gene segment behaved as functional or pseudogenic. Alongside the repertoire data, information on donor age, sex, ethnicity and CMV serostatus was compiled. A later genetic analysis took genome-wide SNP genotypes for about three fifths of the 666 donors and used that subset as a discovery cohort. All discovery cohort repertoires had been generated using a single sequencing platform. Both class I and class II loci were covered by HLA typing, at four-digit resolution. Typing coverage varied by locus: about 620-640 donors for A, B, C, DRB1 and DQB1; 500 to 550 for DQA1; approximately 610 for DPA1; 450 to 480 for DPB1. Four or five DR-DQ haplotypes were handled as single units for association and clustering because linkage in the cohort was strong. Among almost 400 genotyped donors of the cohort, an average of about 240,000 unique TCR beta nucleotide sequences were sequenced per donor, around 20% of them non-productive.

In total, about 650 healthy bone marrow donors made up the cohort. All cohort members were sampled while nominally healthy, although unrecorded immune exposures were likely present. The donor was CMV seronegative and belonged to the group of around 400 seronegative cohort members. A peripheral blood sample was provided by each donor, and peripheral blood mononuclear cells were used for TCR beta sequencing. The Qiagen DNeasy Blood Extraction Kit was used to extract genomic DNA from the blood cell samples. Trimming takes 0 bases off V and 9 bases off J; junction bases not matched to a gene: 4. Via the germline V gene, CDR1 is WSHSY and CDR2 SAAADI. Spanning cysteine to phenylalanine, the CDR3 consists of 15 amino acids. Only the CDR3 portion is preserved as DNA: 45 bases, with reading frame beginning at the first base. Summary of the overall study and its limitations: A further reported finding was that TCR beta sequences accurately predicted the HLA-A and HLA-B alleles for most subjects in the first cohort. CMV serostatus was the only immune exposure information available for the cohort. Compared with equally common non-associated chains, HLA-associated TCR beta chains in a later analysis were more clonally expanded and had lower generation probabilities. The presence/absence analyses assumed that sequencing depth was roughly uniform across donors, and that assumption may not be true. The sequencing pipeline was judged likely to have produced a cluster of highly shared sequence variants as a technical artifact. An association between a missense DCLRE1C variant and V-gene and J-gene trimming of TCR beta chains was found in a later genetic analysis and replicated in an independent cohort. Some IMGT-functional V segments, including TRBV6-2 and TRBV6-3, could not be told apart with the 87-base-pair reads, so those segments were excluded. A later genetic analysis reported fewer N-insertions in productive TCRs among donors in an Asian-associated ancestry cluster than the roughly 690-donor mean. Only TCR beta chains were sequenced in this cohort, and the absence of alpha or paired-chain data limited detectable features. The earlier analysis of 587 of the donors excluded approximately 15 rarely observed V segments, including chromosome 9 orphons, because counts were too low. A later analysis reported that several top co-occurrence clusters appeared linked to parvovirus B19, influenza, CMV and Epstein-Barr virus. The classifier was reported to diagnose cytomegalovirus status with high specificity and sensitivity in both the original and validation cohorts. The authors suggested that the approach could potentially be extended to other disease states and immunological phenotypes. When HLA alleles, especially DR and DQ, strongly co-occurred, attributing TCR associations to individual alleles was difficult. Linkage disequilibrium might explain the correlated functional status among segregating V segments, but an unknown experimental factor could not be excluded. In the study, roughly 160 TCR beta chains were listed as associated with cytomegalovirus. Three of the identified cytomegalovirus-associated TCR beta chains were confirmed in vitro to be specific for cytomegalovirus antigens. A later analysis associated approximately 17,000 TCR beta sequences with specific HLA alleles at a false discovery rate of 0.05. In a later analysis, most CMV-associated TCR beta chains were found to appear HLA-restricted, with HLA associations seemingly driven largely by CMV exposure. In an earlier analysis of 587 of the donors, most TCR beta V segments appeared in productive rearrangements about 87% or about 30% of the time, broadly matching IMGT annotations. Because some donors lacked HLA typing at each locus, the association tests relied only on the typed subset. According to a later analysis, TCR association rates differed among HLA loci, with DRB1 alleles showing the most associated TCRs and HLA-C alleles showing the fewest. While some public TCRs were present in many individuals, most TCR sequences turned up only very rarely across donors.

To prepare the library, the immunoSEQ multiplex PCR assay was applied. The multiplex PCR relied on a mix of 60 forward primers for TCR Vbeta segments and 13 reverse primers for TCR Jbeta segments. A multiplex PCR assay on genomic DNA amplified the CDR3 region of rearranged TCR beta genes. Amplified TCR beta libraries were sequenced as 87-base-pair reads on the Illumina HiSeq System. As for the original processing: A later analysis counted some 74 million unique TCR beta chains across the 600 to 850 repertoires, and roughly 9.9 million of these chains were shared by at least two donors. Raw reads were error-corrected and collapsed into unique sequences by a nearest-neighbor algorithm in which closely related sequences were merged to remove PCR and sequencing errors. To assign V, D and J gene segments, CDR3 sequences were aligned to IMGT reference sequences. For a sequence to be retained, at least a six-nucleotide match to both a V gene segment and a J gene segment was required. Rearrangements were classified as productive when the CDR3 lacked stop codons and remained in frame with V and J, and all other rearrangements were classified as non-productive. CDR3 was defined by IMGT convention, running from the second conserved V-encoded cysteine to the conserved J-encoded phenylalanine. The earlier analysis of roughly 590 of the donors excluded sequences that lacked an unambiguous match to a single V gene segment. An earlier analysis of 587 of the donors called V segments functional above 56.7% productive rearrangements and segregating when the between-donor standard deviation exceeded 5%. To diagnose cytomegalovirus status from the catalog of TCR beta chain sequences, a statistical classification framework was built. In a later analysis, TCR nucleotide sequences were compared against IMGT/GENE-DB human TR gene sequences so that V and J genes could be assigned. The TCRdist pipeline was used in a later analysis to assign CDR3 sequences and most-parsimonious VDJ recombination scenarios. A later analysis defined each TCR beta chain by its CDR3 amino acid sequence plus V-gene family, and excluded reads lacking a unique V-gene family. As a way to deal with suspected cross-contamination and a sequencing artifact, a later analysis dropped 500 to 700 nucleotide sequences that were highly shared and had low generation probability. In a later analysis, a clonal expansion index for each public chain was calculated from normalized within-repertoire ranks of inferred template counts. In a later analysis, generation probabilities were computed using a VDJ recombination model fitted to out-of-frame rearrangements, and the results were checked against IGoR. Hypergeometric tests were used in a later analysis to score TCR-TCR, TCR-HLA and TCR-CMV co-occurrence, with a repertoire-size bias correction applied to the TCR pairs. False discovery rates were estimated in a later analysis by permuting HLA or CMV assignments 20 times. In a later analysis, co-occurring TCRs were grouped using DBSCAN, and TCRdist sequence similarity was added for clustering within HLA-allele-positive subsets. Repertoires with fewer than 30,000 or more than 120,000 public chains, plus five repertoires with anomalous nucleotide sharing, were excluded from co-occurrence clustering. The clones in this table, taken by TCRdb from immuneACCESS, are in-frame only. Not every clone is retained; where verified, under half of the shortfall comes from an unresolved V gene, and the cause of the rest is unknown. V and J calls and clone size come straight from that table; D and trimming were deduced from the DNA. The sample has around 180,000 clones on record, 84% of them singletons. The ten largest clones capture around 5% of the sample.

About this clone: The antigen this receptor binds is unknown. No clone much larger than this one lies a single base away; base qualities are absent.

The V and J segments used are TRBV10-2 and TRBJ2-1, with TRBD2 matching 11 junction bases. Input material: PBMCs. The TCR was taken from a man between 18 and 29 years old in good health and CMV-seronegative. The sequence in DNA is TGCGCCAGCAGTGAGTCGTCTAGCGGGGGGTTTGAGCAGTTCTTC. Its coded protein is CASSESSSGGFEQFF.